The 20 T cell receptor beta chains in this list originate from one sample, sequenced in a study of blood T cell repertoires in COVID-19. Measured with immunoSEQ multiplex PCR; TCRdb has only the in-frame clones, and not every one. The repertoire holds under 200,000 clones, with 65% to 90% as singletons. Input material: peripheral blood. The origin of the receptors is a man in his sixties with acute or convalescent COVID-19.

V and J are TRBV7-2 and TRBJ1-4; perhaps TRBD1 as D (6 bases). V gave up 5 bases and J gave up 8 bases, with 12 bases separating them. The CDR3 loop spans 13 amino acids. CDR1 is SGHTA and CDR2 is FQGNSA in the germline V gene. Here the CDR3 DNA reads TGTGCCAGCAGCCTGATAAGGGGGGAAAAACTGTTTTTT. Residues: CASSLIRGEKLFF.

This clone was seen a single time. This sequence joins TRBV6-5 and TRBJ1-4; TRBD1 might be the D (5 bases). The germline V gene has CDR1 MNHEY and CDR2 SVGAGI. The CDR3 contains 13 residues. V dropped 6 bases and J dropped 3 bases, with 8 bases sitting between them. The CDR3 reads CASRTVPNEKLFF. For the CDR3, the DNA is TGTGCCAGCAGGACAGTACCTAATGAAAAACTGTTTTTT.

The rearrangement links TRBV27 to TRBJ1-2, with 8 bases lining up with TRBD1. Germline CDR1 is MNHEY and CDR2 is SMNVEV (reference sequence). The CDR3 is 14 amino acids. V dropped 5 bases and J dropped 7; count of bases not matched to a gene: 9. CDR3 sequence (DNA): TGTGCCAGCAGTCCCCCAGGGGGCGCAAGTGGCTACACCTTC. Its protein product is CASSPPGGASGYTF.

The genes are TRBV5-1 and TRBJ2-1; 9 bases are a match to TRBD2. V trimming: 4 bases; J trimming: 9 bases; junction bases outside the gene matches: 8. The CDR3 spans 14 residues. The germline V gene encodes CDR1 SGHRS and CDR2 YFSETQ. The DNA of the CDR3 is TGCGCCAGCAGCGGGGTAGCGGGAGCGTTTGAGCAGTTCTTC. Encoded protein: CASSGVAGAFEQFF.

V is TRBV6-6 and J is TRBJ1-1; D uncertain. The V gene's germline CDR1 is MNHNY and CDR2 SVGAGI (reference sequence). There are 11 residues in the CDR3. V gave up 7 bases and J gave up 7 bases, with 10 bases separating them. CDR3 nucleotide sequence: TGTGCCAGCACCATCGGGAGTGAAGCTTTCTTT. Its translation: CASTIGSEAFF.

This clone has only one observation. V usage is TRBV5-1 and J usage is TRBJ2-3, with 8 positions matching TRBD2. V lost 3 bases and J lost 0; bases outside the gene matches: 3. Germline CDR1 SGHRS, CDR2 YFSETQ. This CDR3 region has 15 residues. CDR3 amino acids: CASSSGGGSTDTQYF. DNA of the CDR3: TGCGCCAGCAGCTCGGGAGGGGGTAGCACAGATACGCAGTATTTT.

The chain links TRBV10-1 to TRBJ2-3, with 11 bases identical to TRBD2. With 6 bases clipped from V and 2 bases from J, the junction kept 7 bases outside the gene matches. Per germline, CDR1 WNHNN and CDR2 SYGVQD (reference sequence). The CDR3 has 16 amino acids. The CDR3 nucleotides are TGCGCCAGCAGCGGAACTAGCGGGAGCACCACAGATACGCAGTATTTT. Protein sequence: CASSGTSGSTTDTQYF.

This CDR3 reads CASSPDRGVEAFF. The CDR3 region has the DNA TGCGCCAGCAGCCCCGACCGGGGAGTTGAAGCTTTCTTT. V and J are TRBV5-1 and TRBJ1-1; D is unclear. The CDR3 runs 13 residues. Trimming stripped 4 bases from V and 7 bases from J, with 14 bases between. Germline values: CDR1 SGHRS, CDR2 YFSETQ.

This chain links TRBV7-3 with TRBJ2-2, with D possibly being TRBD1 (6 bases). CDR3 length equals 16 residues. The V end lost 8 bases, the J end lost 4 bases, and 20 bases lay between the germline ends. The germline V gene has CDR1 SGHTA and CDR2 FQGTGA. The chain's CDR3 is CASGTPTGMGTGELFF. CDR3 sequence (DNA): TGTGCCAGCGGTACACCTACAGGGATGGGCACCGGGGAGCTGTTTTTT.

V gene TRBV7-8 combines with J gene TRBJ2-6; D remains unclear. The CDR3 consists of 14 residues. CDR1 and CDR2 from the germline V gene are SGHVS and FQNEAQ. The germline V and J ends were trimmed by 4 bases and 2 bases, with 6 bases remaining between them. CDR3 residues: CASSSFPGANVLTF. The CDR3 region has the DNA TGTGCCAGCAGCTCCTTCCCTGGGGCCAACGTCCTGACTTTC.

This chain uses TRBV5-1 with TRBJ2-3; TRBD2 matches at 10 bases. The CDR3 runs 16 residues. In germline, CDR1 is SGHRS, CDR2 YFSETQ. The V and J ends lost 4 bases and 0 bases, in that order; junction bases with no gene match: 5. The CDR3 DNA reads TGCGCCAGCAGCGCTGGACTAGCGGCTAGCACAGATACGCAGTATTTT. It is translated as CASSAGLAASTDTQYF.

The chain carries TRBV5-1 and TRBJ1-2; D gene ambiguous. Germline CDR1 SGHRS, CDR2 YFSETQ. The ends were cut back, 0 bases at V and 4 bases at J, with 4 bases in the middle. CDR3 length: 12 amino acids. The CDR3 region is CASSLDSYGYTF. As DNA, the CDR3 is TGCGCCAGCAGCTTGGACAGCTATGGCTACACCTTC. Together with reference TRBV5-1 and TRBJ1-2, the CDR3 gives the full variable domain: KAGVTQTPRYLIKTRGQQVTLSCSPISGHRSVSWYQQTPGQGLQFLFEYFSETQRNKGNFPGRFSGRQFSNSRSEMNVSTLELGDSALYLCASSLDSYGYTFGSGTRLTVV.

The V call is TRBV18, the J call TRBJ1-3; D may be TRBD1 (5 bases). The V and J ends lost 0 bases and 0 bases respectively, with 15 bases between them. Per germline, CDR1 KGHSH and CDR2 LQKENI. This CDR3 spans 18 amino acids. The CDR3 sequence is CASSPPSGTGVSGNTIYF. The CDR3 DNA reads TGTGCCAGCTCACCACCGTCCGGAACGGGGGTCTCTGGAAACACCATATATTTT.

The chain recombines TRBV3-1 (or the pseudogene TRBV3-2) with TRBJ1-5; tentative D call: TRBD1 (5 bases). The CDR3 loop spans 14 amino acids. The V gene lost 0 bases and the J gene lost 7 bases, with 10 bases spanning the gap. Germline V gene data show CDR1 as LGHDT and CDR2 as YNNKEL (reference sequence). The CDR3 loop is CASSQDQAGQPQHF. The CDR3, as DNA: TGTGCCAGCAGCCAAGATCAGGCAGGGCAGCCCCAGCATTTT.

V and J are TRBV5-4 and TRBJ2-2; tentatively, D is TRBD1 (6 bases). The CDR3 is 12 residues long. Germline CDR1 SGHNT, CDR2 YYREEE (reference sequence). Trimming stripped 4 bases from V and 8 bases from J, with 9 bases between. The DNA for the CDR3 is TGTGCCAGCAGCCCTCAGGGGGGGGAGCTGTTTTTT. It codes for CASSPQGGELFF. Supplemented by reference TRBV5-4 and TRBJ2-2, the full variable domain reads ETGVTQSPTHLIKTRGQQVTLRCSSQSGHNTVSWYQQALGQGPQFIFQYYREEENGRGNFPPRFSGLQFPNYSSELNVNALELDDSALYLCASSPQGGELFFGEGSRLTVL.

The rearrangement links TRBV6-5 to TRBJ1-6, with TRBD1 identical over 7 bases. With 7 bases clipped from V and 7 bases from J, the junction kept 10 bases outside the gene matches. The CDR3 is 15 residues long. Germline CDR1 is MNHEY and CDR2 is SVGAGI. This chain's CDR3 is CASTSEGGLNSPLHF. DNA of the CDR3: TGTGCCAGCACTTCAGAAGGGGGCTTGAATTCACCCCTCCACTTT.

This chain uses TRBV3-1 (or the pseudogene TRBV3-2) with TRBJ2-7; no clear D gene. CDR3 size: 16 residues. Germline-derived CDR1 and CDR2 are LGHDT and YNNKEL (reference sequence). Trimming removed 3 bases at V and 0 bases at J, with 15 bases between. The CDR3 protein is CASSQSSGSFSYEQYF. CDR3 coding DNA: TGTGCCAGCAGCCAGTCTTCCGGGTCCTTCTCCTACGAGCAGTACTTC.

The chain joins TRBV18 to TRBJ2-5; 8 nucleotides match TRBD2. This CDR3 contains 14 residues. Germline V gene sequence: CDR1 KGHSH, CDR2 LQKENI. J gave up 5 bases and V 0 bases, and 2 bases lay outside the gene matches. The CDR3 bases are TGTGCCAGCTCACCACCCAGCGGGAGCGAGACCCAGTACTTC. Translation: CASSPPSGSETQYF.

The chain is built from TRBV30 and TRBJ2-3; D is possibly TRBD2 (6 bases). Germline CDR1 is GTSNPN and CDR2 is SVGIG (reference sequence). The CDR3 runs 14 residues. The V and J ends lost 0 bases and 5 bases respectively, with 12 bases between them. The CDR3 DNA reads TGTGCCTGGAGTGTCCCGCGGGGCCTAGATACGCAGTATTTT. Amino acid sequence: CAWSVPRGLDTQYF. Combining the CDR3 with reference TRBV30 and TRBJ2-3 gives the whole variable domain SQTIHQWPATLVQPVGSPLSLECTVEGTSNPNLYWYRQAAGRGLQLLFYSVGIGQISSEVPQNLSASRPQDRQFILSSKKLLLSDSGFYLCAWSVPRGLDTQYFGPGTRLTVL.

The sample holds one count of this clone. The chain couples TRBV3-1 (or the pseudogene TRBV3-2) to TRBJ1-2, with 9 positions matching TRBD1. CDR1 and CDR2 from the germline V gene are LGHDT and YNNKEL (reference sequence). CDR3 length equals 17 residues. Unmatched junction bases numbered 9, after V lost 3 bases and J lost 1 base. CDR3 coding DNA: TGTGCCAGCAGCCACATATCACAGGGGGCGTATAACTATGGCTACACCTTC. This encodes CASSHISQGAYNYGYTF.